Shown below are 13 T cell receptor beta chains from a single sample sequenced in a study of T cells in Graves' hyperthyroidism and ophthalmopathy. Using RNA transcripts as the source, TCR beta CDR3 regions were amplified. An initial round of RT-PCR targeting the TCR CDR3 relied on the HTBI primer set. TCRdb ran MiXCR on the multiplex PCR reads and lists one entry per CDR3 protein. The table includes fewer than 550,000 distinct CDR3 sequences, less than 25% detected once. The sample taken for sequencing was blood. Every receptor here comes from a woman aged 25-40 years with Graves' ophthalmopathy.

The rearrangement links TRBV6-2 or TRBV6-3 to TRBJ2-5; 8 nucleotides line up with TRBD2. Germline CDR1 is MNHEY and CDR2 is SVGEGT. V shed 5 bases, J shed 9 bases, and the junction held 14 bases outside the gene matches. This CDR3 spans 15 amino acids. CDR3 nucleotides: TGTGCCAGCAGTGACCTACTAGCGGCGTCGGTGTCCCAGTACTTC. Protein product: CASSDLLAASVSQYF.

This clonotype was observed at least ten times. The V and J genes are TRBV6-1 and TRBJ2-7; 11 positions agree with TRBD1. Trimming cost V 8 bases and J 7 bases; bases outside gene matches: 10. CDR1 and CDR2 from the germline V gene are MNHNS and SASEGT. The CDR3 runs to 14 residues. CDR3 bases: TGTGCCAGCGACACCGGGACAGGGGGAAGGGAGCAGTACTTC. Protein product: CASDTGTGGREQYF.

This clonotype was recorded many times. The V and J genes are TRBV6-2 or TRBV6-3 and TRBJ1-5, with unresolved D. Trimming left V 2 bases short and J 4 bases short, with 3 bases between. The CDR3 loop spans 12 amino acids. Germline V CDR1 and CDR2: MNHEY, SVGEGT. This CDR3 is CASSYRNQPQHF. The CDR3 bases are TGTGCCAGCAGTTACAGGAATCAGCCCCAGCATTTT.

This clonotype was seen many times. The genes are TRBV4-1 and TRBJ1-6; no clear D. CDR1 is MGHRA and CDR2 is YSYEKL in the germline V gene. The CDR3 length is 13 residues. V lost 1 base to trimming and J lost 8 bases, with 6 bases between them. CDR3 nucleotides: TGCGCCAGCAGCCAAGCATGGGATTCACCCCTCCACTTT. Translating it yields CASSQAWDSPLHF.

The genes are TRBV12-3 or TRBV12-4 and TRBJ1-2; the D gene is possibly TRBD1 (6 bases). The V and J ends lost 3 bases and 4 bases respectively, with 12 bases between them. This CDR3 spans 14 amino acids. CDR3 amino acids: CASSFGGPRYGYTF. The CDR3 DNA reads TGTGCCAGCAGTTTTGGGGGCCCCCGCTATGGCTACACCTTC.

This clonotype has only one observation. The chain combines TRBV6-1 with TRBJ1-2; 7 bases fit TRBD1. CDR3 size: 13 residues. The ends lost 7 bases at V and 5 bases at J; junction bases unmatched: 7. Germline CDR1 is MNHNS and CDR2 is SASEGT. CDR3 in DNA: TGTGCCAGCAAACTAGGGACAGAATATGGCTACACCTTC. This sequence encodes CASKLGTEYGYTF.

This clonotype showed up many times. The chain joins TRBV6-1 to TRBJ1-1; 9 nucleotides agree with TRBD1. Trimming at V came to 4 bases and at J to 3 bases, leaving 12 bases not matched to a gene. CDR1 is MNHNS and CDR2 is SASEGT in the germline V gene. The CDR3 has 17 amino acids. The CDR3 coding sequence is TGTGCCAGCAGTGCACGGGGACAGGGAAGTGTGGACACTGAAGCTTTCTTT. Amino acid sequence: CASSARGQGSVDTEAFF.

In this sample, this clonotype turned up many times. The V gene is TRBV12-3 or TRBV12-4, the J gene TRBJ1-2; the D is unclear. V was pared by 2 bases and J by 4 bases, with 14 bases between. The CDR3 is 15 residues long. DNA of the CDR3: TGTGCCAGCAGTTTATGGCCCAGGTCAACCTATGGCTACACCTTC. Amino acid sequence: CASSLWPRSTYGYTF.

The chain recombines TRBV18 with TRBJ1-2, with 7 nucleotides matching TRBD1. CDR3 length: 17 amino acids. The J segment lost 4 bases and the V segment lost 3 bases, leaving 14 bases of the junction unmatched. The germline CDR1 and CDR2 sequences are KGHSH and LQKENI. CDR3 DNA: TGTGCCAGCTCACCCAGACCACAGGGGCGCGACTTCTATGGCTACACCTTC. Translated, it gives CASSPRPQGRDFYGYTF.

This clonotype has ten or more counts. This CDR3 is CASMAQLNTEAFF. The CDR3 region has the DNA TGTGCCAGCATGGCACAGCTAAACACTGAAGCTTTCTTT. The chain is built from TRBV6-1 and TRBJ1-1, with D hard to call. This CDR3 is 13 amino acids long. The germline gives CDR1 MNHNS, CDR2 SASEGT. Trimming removed 7 bases from V and 2 bases from J, with 11 bases in between.

The gene calls are TRBV6-1 and TRBJ1-1; D is ambiguous. Trimming stripped 4 bases from V and 0 bases from J, with 9 bases between. From germline, CDR1 is MNHNS and CDR2 SASEGT. The CDR3 is made up of 14 amino acids. The CDR3 bases are TGTGCCAGCAGTGTTGAGGCGATGAACACTGAAGCTTTCTTT. This sequence encodes CASSVEAMNTEAFF.

This clonotype was observed many times. The gene calls are TRBV6-2 or TRBV6-3 and TRBJ1-1; the D is unclear. V was clipped by 3 bases and J by 0 bases, with 14 bases between them. The CDR3 has 16 residues. Germline V gene sequence: CDR1 MNHEY, CDR2 SVGEGT. Here the CDR3 reads CASSYEIGPLNTEAFF. CDR3 DNA sequence: TGTGCCAGCAGTTATGAAATCGGCCCACTGAACACTGAAGCTTTCTTT.

The V call is TRBV10-1, the J call TRBJ2-7; 11 nucleotides align to TRBD1. Germline V CDR1 and CDR2: WNHNN, SYGVQD (reference sequence). With 5 bases clipped from V and 3 bases from J, the junction kept 6 bases outside the gene matches. This CDR3 is built from 15 residues. The CDR3 reads CASSTGTGGNYEQYF. The CDR3 region has the DNA TGCGCCAGCAGTACCGGGACAGGGGGTAACTACGAGCAGTACTTC.